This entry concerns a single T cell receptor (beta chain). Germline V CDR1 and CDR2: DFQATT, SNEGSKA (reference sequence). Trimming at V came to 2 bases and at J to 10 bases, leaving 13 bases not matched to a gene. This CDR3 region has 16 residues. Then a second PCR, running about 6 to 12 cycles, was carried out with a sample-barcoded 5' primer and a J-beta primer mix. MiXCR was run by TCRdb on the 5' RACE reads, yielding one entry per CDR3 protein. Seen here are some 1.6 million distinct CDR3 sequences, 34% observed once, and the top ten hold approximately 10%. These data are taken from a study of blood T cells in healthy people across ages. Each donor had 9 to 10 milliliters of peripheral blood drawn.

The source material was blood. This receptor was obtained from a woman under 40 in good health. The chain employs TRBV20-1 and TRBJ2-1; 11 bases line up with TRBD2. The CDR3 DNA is TGCAGTGCTAGAAAAACTAGCGGGGGATACTCCGAGGAGCAGTTCTTC. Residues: CSARKTSGGYSEEQFF.